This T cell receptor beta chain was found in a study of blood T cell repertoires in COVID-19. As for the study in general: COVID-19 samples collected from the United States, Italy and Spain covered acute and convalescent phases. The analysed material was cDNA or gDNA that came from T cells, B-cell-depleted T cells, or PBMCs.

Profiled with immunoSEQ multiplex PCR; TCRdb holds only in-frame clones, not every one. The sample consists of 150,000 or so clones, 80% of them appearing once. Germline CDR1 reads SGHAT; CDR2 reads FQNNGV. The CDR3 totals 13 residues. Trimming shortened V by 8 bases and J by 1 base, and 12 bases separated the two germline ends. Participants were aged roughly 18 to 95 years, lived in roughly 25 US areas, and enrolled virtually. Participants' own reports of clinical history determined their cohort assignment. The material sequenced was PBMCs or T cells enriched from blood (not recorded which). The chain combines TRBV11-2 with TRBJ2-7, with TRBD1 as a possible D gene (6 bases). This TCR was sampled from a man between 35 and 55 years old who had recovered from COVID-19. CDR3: CASGRQESYEQYF. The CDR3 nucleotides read TGTGCCAGCGGGAGACAGGAGTCCTACGAGCAGTACTTC.